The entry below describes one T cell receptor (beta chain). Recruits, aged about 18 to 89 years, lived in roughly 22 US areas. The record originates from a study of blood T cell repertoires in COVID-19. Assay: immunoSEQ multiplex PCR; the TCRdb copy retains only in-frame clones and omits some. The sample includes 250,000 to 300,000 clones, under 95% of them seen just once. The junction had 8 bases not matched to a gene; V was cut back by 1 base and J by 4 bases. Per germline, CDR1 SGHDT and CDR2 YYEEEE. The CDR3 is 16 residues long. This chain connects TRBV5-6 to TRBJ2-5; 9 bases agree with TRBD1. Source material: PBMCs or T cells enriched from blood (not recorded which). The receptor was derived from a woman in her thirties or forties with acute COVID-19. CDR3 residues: CASSLKSGTGIETQYF. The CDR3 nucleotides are TGTGCCAGCAGCTTGAAGTCCGGGACAGGGATAGAGACCCAGTACTTC.